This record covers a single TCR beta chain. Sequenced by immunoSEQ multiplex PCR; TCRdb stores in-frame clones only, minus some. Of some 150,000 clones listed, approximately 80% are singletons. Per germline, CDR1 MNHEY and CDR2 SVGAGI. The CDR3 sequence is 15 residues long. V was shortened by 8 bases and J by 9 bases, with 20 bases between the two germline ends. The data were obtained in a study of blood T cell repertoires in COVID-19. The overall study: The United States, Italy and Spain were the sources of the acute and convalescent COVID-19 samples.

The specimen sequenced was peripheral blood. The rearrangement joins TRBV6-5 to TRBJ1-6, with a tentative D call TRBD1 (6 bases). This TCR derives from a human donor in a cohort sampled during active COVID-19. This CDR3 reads CASSRQGLLSSPLHF. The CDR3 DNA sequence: TGTGCCAGCTCTCGGCAGGGGCTTCTTTCTTCACCCCTCCACTTT.